This T cell receptor beta chain was observed in a study of T cell responses to AZD1222 COVID-19 vaccine. Study outcomes and limitations: Among the donors, most were white British and more were female, and clonal diversity was possibly underestimated. Among AZD1222 vaccinees, only 5 or 6 were seropositive at baseline. Spike-specific TCRs gained breadth and depth after people received two AZD1222 doses.

A note on this clone: The antigen is unknown.

Second-dose timings of about 4 or about 12 weeks were pooled. Some clones are missing from TCRdb's copy, which holds only in-frame ones; the method was immunoSEQ multiplex PCR. Counted here are tens of thousands of clones, 83% occurring once; the ten biggest clones make up 1.3%. Germline V gene data show CDR1 as SGHTA and CDR2 as FQGNSA. CDR3 length: 15 amino acids. The V gene lost 0 bases and the J gene lost 4 bases, with 10 bases spanning the gap. The chain is built from TRBV7-2 and TRBJ1-3, with D possibly TRBD1 on 6 matching bases. The TCR sequence derives from an adult who received the AZD1222 COVID-19 vaccine. The specimen was peripheral blood, collected 28 days after the second AZD1222 dose. This chain's CDR3 is CASSLAGALGNTIYF. In DNA, the CDR3 is TGTGCCAGCAGCTTAGCGGGGGCTCTCGGAAACACCATATATTTT.